This T cell receptor beta chain was profiled in a study of type 1 and type 2 diabetes patients. Study-wide findings and caveats: In type 2 diabetes, highly-expanded CD4+ clones took a median around 4% of reads. Both CD4+ and CD8+ type 2 diabetes repertoires showed significantly higher diversity than type 1. Age and gender were not matched between study groups, possibly biasing interpretation.

The length of the CDR3 is 17 residues. Trimming pared 3 bases from V and 1 base from J, leaving 17 bases between. Germline assignment: CDR1 SNHLY and CDR2 FYNNEI. The PCR template was genomic DNA. A primer set of 30 forward and 13 reverse primers amplified the CDR3. In TCRdb, the multiplex PCR reads were re-called with MiXCR into one record per CDR3 protein. The sample contains about 270,000 distinct CDR3 sequences, 40% to 50% of which appear only once. Note on this clonotype: Its specificity is not known.

The material sequenced was peripheral blood mononuclear cells (PBMCs). The chain uses TRBV2 and TRBJ2-3; D may be TRBD1 or TRBD2 (6 bases each). The TCR comes from a man in his late teens or twenties with type 2 diabetes. In nucleotides, the CDR3 is TGTGCCAGCAGTGATCCCGGGGGCCAAGGTGGCACAGATACGCAGTATTTT. Its protein product is CASSDPGGQGGTDTQYF.